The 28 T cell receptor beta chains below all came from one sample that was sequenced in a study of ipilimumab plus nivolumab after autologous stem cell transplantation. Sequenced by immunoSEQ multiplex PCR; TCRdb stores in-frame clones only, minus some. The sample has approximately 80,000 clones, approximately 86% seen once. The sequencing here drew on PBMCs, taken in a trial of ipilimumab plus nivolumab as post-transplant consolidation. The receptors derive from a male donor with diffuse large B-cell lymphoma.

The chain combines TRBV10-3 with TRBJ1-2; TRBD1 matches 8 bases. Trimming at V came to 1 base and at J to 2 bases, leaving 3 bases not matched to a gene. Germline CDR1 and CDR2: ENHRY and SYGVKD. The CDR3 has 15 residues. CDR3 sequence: CAISEFGQGNYGYTF. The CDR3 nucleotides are TGTGCCATCAGTGAGTTTGGACAGGGAAACTATGGCTACACCTTC.

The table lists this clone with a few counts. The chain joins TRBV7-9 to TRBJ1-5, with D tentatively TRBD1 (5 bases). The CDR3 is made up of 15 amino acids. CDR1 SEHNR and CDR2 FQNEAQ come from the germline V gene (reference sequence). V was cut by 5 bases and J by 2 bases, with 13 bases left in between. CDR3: CASSQGWGGNQPQHF. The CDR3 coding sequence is TGTGCCAGCAGCCAGGGTTGGGGGGGCAATCAGCCCCAGCATTTT.

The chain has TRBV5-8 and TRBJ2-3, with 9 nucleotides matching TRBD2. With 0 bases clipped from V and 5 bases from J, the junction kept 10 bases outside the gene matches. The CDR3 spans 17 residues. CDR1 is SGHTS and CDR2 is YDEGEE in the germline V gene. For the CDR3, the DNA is TGTGCCAGCAGCTTGGATAGGGGCGGGGGGGCTCAAGATACGCAGTATTTT. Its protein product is CASSLDRGGGAQDTQYF.

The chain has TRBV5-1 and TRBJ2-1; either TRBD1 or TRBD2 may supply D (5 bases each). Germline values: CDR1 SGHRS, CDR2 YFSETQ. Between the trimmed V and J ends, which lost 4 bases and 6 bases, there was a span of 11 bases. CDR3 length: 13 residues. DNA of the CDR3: TGCGCCAGCAGCCGGGGCCCGGCCAATGAGCAGTTCTTC. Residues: CASSRGPANEQFF.

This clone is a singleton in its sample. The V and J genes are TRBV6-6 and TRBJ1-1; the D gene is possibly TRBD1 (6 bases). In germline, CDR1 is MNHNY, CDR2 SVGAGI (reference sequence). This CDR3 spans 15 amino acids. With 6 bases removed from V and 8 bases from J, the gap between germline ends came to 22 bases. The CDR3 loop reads CASSGGGRGHSEAFF. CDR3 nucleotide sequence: TGTGCCAGCAGCGGGGGGGGCAGGGGACACTCGGAAGCTTTCTTT.

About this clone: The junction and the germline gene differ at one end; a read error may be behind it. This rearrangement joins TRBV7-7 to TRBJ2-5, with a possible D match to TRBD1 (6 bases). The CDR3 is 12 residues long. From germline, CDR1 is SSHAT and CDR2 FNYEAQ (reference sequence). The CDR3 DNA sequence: TGTGCTAGCAGCGCACAGGGAGAGACCCAGTACTTC. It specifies CASSAQGETQYF. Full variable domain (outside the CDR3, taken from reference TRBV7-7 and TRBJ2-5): GAGVSQSPRYKVTKRGQDVTLRCDPISSHATLYWYQQALGQGPEFLTYFNYEAQPDKSGLPSDRFSAERPEGSISTLTIQRTEQRDSAMYRCASSAQGETQYFGPGTRLLVL.

In nucleotides, the CDR3 is TGTGCCAGCAGTCCCGGGACAGGGTCTGGGGAGACCCAGTACTTC. Protein: CASSPGTGSGETQYF. V is TRBV2 and J is TRBJ2-5, with TRBD1 matching 9 bases. The CDR3 is 15 amino acids. Germline CDR1 SNHLY, CDR2 FYNNEI. The J segment lost 5 bases and the V segment lost 5 bases, leaving 9 bases of the junction unmatched.

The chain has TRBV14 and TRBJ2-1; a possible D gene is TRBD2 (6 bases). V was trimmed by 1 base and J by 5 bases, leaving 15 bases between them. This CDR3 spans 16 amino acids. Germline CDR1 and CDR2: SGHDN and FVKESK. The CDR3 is CASSQGGDPGDNEQFF. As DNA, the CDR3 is TGTGCCAGCAGCCAAGGGGGGGACCCCGGGGACAATGAGCAGTTCTTC.

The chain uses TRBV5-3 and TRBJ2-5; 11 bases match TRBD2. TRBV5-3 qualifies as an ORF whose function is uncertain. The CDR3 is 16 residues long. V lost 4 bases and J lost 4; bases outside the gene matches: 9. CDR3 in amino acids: CARSHLAGGRGETQYF. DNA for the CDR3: TGTGCCAGAAGCCACCTAGCGGGGGGTCGGGGAGAGACCCAGTACTTC.

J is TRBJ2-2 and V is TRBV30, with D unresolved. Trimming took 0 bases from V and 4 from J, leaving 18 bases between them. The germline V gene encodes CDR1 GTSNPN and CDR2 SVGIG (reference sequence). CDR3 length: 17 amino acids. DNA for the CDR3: TGTGCCTGGAGTGTATCACACGGTTCCCTTACCACCGGGGAGCTGTTTTTT. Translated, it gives CAWSVSHGSLTTGELFF.

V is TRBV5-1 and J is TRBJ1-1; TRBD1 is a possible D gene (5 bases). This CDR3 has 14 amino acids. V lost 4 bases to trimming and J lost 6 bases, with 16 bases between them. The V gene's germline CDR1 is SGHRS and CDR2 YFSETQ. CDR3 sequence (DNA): TGCGCCAGCAGCCCCACGCCAGGACACCCTGAAGCTTTCTTT. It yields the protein CASSPTPGHPEAFF.

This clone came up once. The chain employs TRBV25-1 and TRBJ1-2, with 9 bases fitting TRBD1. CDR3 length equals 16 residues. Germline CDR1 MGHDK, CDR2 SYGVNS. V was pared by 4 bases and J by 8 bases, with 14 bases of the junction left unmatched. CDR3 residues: CASSAALGTGSVGYTF. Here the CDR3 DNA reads TGTGCCAGCAGTGCCGCCCTCGGGACAGGGTCCGTCGGCTACACCTTC.

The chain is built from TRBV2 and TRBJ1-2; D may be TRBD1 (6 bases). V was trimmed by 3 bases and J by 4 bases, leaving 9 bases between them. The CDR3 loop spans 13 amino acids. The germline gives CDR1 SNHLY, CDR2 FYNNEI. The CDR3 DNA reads TGTGCCAGCAGTGAGACCAGGGGCTATGGCTACACCTTC. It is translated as CASSETRGYGYTF.

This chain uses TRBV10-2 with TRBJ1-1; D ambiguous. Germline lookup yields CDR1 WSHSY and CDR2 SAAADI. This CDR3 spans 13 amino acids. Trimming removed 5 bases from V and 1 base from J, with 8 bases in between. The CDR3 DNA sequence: TGCGCCAGCAGTAATACGCCGAACACTGAAGCTTTCTTT. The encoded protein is CASSNTPNTEAFF.

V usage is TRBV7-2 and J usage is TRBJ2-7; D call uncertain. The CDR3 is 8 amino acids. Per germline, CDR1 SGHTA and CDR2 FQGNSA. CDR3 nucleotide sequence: TGTTTGGGGAACGAGCAGTACTTC. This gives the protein CLGNEQYF.

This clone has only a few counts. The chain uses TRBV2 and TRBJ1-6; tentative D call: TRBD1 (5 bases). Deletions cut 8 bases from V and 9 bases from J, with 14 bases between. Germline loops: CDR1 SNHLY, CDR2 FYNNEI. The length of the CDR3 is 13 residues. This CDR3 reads CASQTARSSPLHF. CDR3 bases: TGTGCCAGCCAGACAGCCCGGAGTTCACCCCTCCACTTT. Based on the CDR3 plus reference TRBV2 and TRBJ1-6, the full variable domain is EPEVTQTPSHQVTQMGQEVILRCVPISNHLYFYWYRQILGQKVEFLVSFYNNEISEKSEIFDDQFSVERPDGSNFTLKIRSTKLEDSAMYFCASQTARSSPLHFGNGTRLTVT.

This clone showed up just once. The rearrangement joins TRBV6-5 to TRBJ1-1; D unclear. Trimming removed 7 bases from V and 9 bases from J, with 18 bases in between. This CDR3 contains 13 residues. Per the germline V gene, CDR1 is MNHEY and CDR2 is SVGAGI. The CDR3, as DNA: TGTGCCAGCAACTCTGAAAGAGGCGGGCAAGCTTTCTTT. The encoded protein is CASNSERGGQAFF.

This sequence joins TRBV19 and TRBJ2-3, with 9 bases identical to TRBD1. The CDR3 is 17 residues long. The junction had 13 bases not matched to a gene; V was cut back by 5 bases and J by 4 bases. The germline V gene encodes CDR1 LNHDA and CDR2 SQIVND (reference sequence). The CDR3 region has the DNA TGTGCCAGTAGTGGACCGGGACAGGGAGGTGGGGCAGATACGCAGTATTTT. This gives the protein CASSGPGQGGGADTQYF.

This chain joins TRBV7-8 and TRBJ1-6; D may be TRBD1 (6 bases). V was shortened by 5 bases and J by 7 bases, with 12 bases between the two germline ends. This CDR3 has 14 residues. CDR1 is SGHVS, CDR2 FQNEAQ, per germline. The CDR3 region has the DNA TGTGCCAGCAGCCCGGACAGCTCGAATTCACCCCTCCACTTT. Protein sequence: CASSPDSSNSPLHF.

CDR3 loop: CASSERTGGNTDTQYF. CDR3 in DNA: TGCGCCAGCAGCGAGCGGACAGGAGGCAACACAGATACGCAGTATTTT. The V gene is TRBV5-1, the J gene TRBJ2-3, with 7 bases matching TRBD1. The CDR3 length is 16 residues. Germline CDR1 is SGHRS and CDR2 is YFSETQ. V was clipped by 4 bases and J by 2 bases; unmatched bases: 10.

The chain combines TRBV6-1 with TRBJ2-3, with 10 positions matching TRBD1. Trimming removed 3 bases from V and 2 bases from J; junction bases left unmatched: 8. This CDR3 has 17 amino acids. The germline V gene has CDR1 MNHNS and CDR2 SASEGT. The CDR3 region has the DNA TGTGCCAGCAGTGATCTTTGGACAGGGGGGATCACAGATACGCAGTATTTT. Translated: CASSDLWTGGITDTQYF.

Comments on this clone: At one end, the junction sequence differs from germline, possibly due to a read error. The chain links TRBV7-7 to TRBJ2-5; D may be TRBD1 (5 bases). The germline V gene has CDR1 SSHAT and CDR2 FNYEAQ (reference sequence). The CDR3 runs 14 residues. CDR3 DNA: TGTGCTAGCAGCTTAGGGGCCAGCCAAGAGACCCAGTACTTC. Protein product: CASSLGASQETQYF.

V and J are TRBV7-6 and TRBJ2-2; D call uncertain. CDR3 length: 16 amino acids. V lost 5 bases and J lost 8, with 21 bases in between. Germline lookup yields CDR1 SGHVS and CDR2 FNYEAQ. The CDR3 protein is CASSLPTSGIPGELFF. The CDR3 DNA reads TGTGCCAGCAGCCTACCTACCTCAGGTATCCCAGGGGAGCTGTTTTTT.

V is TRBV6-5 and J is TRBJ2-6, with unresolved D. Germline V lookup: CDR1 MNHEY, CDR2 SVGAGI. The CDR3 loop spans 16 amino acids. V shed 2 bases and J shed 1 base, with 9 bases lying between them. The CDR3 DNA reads TGTGCCAGCAGTTACCATGGCGGATCTGGGGCCAACGTCCTGACTTTC. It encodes CASSYHGGSGANVLTF.

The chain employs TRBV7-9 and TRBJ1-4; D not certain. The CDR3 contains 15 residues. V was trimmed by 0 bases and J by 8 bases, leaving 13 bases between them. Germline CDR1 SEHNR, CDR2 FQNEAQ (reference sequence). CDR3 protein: CASSLAASMHEKLFF. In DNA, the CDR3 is TGTGCCAGCAGCTTAGCTGCCAGTATGCACGAAAAACTGTTTTTT.

CDR3 amino acids: CASSQKLAGGPSGANVLTF. CDR3 sequence (DNA): TGCGCCAGCAGCCAGAAACTAGCGGGGGGCCCCTCCGGGGCCAACGTCCTGACTTTC. The chain is built from TRBV4-3 and TRBJ2-6; 12 bases fit TRBD2. The CDR3 runs 19 residues. The germline CDR1 and CDR2 sequences are LGHNA and YSLEER. The V gene end was trimmed by 3 bases and the J gene end by 4 bases; junction bases not matched to a gene: 10.

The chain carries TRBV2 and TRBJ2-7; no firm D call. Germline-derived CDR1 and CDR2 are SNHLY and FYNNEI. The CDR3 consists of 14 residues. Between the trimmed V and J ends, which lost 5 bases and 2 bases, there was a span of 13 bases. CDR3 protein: CASSKLHQTYEQYF. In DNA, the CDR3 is TGTGCCAGCAGTAAACTCCACCAAACCTACGAGCAGTACTTC. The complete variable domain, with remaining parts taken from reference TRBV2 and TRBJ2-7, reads EPEVTQTPSHQVTQMGQEVILRCVPISNHLYFYWYRQILGQKVEFLVSFYNNEISEKSEIFDDQFSVERPDGSNFTLKIRSTKLEDSAMYFCASSKLHQTYEQYFGPGTRLTVT.

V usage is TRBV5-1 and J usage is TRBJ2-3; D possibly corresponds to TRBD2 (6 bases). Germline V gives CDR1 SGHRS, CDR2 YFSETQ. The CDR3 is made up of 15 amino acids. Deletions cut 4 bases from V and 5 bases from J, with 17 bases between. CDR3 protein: CASSPVGGVRDTQYF. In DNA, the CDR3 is TGCGCCAGCAGCCCCGTGGGGGGAGTGAGAGATACGCAGTATTTT. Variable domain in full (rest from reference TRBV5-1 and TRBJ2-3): KAGVTQTPRYLIKTRGQQVTLSCSPISGHRSVSWYQQTPGQGLQFLFEYFSETQRNKGNFPGRFSGRQFSNSRSEMNVSTLELGDSALYLCASSPVGGVRDTQYFGPGTRLTVL.